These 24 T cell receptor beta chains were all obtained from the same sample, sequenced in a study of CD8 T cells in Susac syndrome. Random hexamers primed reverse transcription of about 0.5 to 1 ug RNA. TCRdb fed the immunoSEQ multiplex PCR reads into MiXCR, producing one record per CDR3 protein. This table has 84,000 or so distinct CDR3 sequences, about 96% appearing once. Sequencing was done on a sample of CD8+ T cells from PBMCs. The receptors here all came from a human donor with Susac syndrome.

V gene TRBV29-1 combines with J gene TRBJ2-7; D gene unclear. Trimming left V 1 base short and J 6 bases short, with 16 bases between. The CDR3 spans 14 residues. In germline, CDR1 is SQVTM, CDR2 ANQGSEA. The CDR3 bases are TGCAGCGTTGAAGTACCCGTAGGCGAGACCGAGCAGTACTTC. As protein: CSVEVPVGETEQYF.

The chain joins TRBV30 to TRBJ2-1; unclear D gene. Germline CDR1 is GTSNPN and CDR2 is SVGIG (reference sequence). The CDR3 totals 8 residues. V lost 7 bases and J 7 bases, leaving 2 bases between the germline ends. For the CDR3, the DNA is TGTGCCTCAAATGAGCAGTTCTTC. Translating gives CASNEQFF.

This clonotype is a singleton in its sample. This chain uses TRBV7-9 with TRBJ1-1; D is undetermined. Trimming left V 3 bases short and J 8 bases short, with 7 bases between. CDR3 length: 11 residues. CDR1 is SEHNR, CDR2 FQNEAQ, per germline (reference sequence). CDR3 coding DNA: TGTGCCAGCAGCTTTACACCCGAAGCTTTCTTT. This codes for CASSFTPEAFF. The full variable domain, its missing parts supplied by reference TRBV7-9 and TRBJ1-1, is DTGVSQNPRHKITKRGQNVTFRCDPISEHNRLYWYRQTLGQGPEFLTYFQNEAQLEKSRLLSDRFSAERPKGSFSTLEIQRTEQGDSAMYLCASSFTPEAFFGQGTRLTVV.

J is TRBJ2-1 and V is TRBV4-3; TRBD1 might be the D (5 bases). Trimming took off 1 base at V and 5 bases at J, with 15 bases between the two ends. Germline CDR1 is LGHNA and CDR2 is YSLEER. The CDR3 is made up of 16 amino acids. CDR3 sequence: CASSQGLGAMDNEQFF. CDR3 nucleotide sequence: TGCGCCAGCAGCCAAGGGCTTGGGGCCATGGACAATGAGCAGTTCTTC.

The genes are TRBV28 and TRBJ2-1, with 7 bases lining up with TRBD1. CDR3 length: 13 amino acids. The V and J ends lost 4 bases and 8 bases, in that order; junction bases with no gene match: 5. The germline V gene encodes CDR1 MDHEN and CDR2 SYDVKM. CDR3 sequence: CASSSQGIDEQFF. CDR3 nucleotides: TGTGCCAGCAGTTCACAGGGGATAGATGAGCAGTTCTTC.

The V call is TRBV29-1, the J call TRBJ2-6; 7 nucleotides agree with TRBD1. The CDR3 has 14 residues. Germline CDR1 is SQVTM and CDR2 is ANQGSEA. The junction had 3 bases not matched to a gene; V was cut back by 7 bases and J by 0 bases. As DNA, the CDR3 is TGCAGCGCACGGGACAGCTCTGGGGCCAACGTCCTGACTTTC. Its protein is CSARDSSGANVLTF.

This CDR3 is CASSSDGLQETQYF. The CDR3 region has the DNA TGTGCCAGCAGCTCGGACGGTTTACAAGAGACCCAGTACTTC. The V call is TRBV7-3, the J call TRBJ2-5, with D hard to call. Germline V gene lookup returns CDR1 SGHTA and CDR2 FQGTGA. The CDR3 runs to 14 residues. The V end lost 4 bases, the J end lost 2 bases, and 11 bases lay between the germline ends. The full variable domain, rest sourced from reference TRBV7-3 and TRBJ2-5, is GAGVSQTPSNKVTEKGKYVELRCDPISGHTALYWYRQSLGQGPEFLIYFQGTGAADDSGLPNDRFFAVRPEGSVSTLKIQRTERGDSAVYLCASSSDGLQETQYFGPGTRLLVL.

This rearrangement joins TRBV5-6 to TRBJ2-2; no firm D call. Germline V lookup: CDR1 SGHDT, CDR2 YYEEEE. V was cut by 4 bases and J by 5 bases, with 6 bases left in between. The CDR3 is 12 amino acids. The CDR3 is CASSLWTGELFF. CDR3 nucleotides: TGTGCCAGCAGCCTCTGGACCGGGGAGCTGTTTTTT.

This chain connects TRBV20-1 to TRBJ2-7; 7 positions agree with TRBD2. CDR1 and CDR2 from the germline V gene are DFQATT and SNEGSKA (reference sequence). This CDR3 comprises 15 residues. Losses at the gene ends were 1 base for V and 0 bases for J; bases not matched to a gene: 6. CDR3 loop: CSARGTSASSYEQYF. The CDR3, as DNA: TGCAGTGCTAGAGGTACTAGCGCTAGCTCCTACGAGCAGTACTTC.

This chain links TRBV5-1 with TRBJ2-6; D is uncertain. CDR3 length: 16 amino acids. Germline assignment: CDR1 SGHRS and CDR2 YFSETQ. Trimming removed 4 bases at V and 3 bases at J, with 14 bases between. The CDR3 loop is CASSQLPGGGANVLTF. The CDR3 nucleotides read TGCGCCAGCAGCCAACTGCCGGGCGGTGGGGCCAACGTCCTGACTTTC. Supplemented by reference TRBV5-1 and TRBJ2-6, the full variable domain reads KAGVTQTPRYLIKTRGQQVTLSCSPISGHRSVSWYQQTPGQGLQFLFEYFSETQRNKGNFPGRFSGRQFSNSRSEMNVSTLELGDSALYLCASSQLPGGGANVLTFGAGSRLTVL.

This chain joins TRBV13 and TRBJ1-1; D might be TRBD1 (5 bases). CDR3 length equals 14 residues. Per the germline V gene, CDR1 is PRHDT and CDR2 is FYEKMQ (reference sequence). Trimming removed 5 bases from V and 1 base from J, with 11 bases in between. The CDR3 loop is CASSTKGPNTEAFF. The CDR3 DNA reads TGTGCCAGCAGCACGAAGGGGCCGAACACTGAAGCTTTCTTT.

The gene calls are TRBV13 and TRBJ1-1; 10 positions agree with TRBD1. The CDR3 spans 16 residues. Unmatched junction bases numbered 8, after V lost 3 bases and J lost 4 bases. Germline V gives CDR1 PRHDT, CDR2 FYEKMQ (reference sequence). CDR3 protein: CASSFSSRDRGTEAFF. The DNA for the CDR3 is TGTGCCAGCAGCTTCTCTTCCCGGGACAGGGGCACTGAAGCTTTCTTT.

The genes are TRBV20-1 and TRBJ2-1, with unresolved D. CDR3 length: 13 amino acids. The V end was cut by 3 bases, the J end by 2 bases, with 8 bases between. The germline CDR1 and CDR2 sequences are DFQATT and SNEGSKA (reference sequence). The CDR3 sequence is CSASAPTYNEQFF. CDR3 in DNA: TGCAGTGCTAGCGCGCCAACCTACAATGAGCAGTTCTTC.

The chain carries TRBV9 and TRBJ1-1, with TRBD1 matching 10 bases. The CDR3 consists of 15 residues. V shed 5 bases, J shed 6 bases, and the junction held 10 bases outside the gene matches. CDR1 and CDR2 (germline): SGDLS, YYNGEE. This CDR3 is CASSSTGGRVAEAFF. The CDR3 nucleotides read TGTGCCAGCAGTTCGACAGGGGGCAGGGTAGCTGAAGCTTTCTTT. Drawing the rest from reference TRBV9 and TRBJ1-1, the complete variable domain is DSGVTQTPKHLITATGQRVTLRCSPRSGDLSVYWYQQSLDQGLQFLIQYYNGEERAKGNILERFSAQQFPDLHSELNLSSLELGDSALYFCASSSTGGRVAEAFFGQGTRLTVV.

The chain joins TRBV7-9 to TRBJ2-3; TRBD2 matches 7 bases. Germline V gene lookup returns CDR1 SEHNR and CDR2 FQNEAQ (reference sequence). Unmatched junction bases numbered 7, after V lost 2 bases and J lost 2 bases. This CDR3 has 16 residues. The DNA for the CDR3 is TGTGCCAGCAGCTTATTAAGCGGGGCTCTCACAGATACGCAGTATTTT. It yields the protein CASSLLSGALTDTQYF.

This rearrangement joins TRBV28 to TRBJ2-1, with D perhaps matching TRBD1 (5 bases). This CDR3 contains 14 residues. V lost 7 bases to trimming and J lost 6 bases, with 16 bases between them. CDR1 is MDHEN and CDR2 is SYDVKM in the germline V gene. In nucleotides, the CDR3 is TGTGCCAGCACCATGGTGGGGCAAGGCAATGAGCAGTTCTTC. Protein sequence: CASTMVGQGNEQFF.

CDR3 amino acids: CSVGPGGFYEQYF. As DNA, the CDR3 is TGCAGCGTTGGTCCGGGGGGGTTTTACGAGCAGTACTTC. The V gene is TRBV29-1, the J gene TRBJ2-7; 8 nucleotides align to TRBD2. This CDR3 contains 13 residues. Trimming took 4 bases from V and 4 from J; bases not matched to a gene: 6. Per the germline V gene, CDR1 is SQVTM and CDR2 is ANQGSEA.

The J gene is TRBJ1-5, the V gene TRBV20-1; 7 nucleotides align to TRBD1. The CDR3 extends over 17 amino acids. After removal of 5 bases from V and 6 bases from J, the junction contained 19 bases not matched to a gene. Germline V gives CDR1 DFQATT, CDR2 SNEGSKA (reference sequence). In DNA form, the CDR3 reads TGCAGTGCTCCTTTCGGCGACTACAGGGGTGGTAGTCAGCCCCAGCATTTT. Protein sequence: CSAPFGDYRGGSQPQHF.

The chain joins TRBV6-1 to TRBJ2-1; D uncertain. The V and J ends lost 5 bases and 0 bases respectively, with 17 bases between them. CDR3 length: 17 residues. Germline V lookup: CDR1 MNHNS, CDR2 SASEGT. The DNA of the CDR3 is TGTGCCAGCAGTATGGGCCCCCGCAGAAGCTCCTACAATGAGCAGTTCTTC. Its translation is CASSMGPRRSSYNEQFF.

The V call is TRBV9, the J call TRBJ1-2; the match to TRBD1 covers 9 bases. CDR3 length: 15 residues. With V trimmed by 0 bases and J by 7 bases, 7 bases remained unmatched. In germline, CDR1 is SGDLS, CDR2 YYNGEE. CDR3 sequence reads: CASSVATQDRGGYTF. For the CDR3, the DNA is TGTGCCAGCAGCGTAGCTACCCAGGACAGGGGTGGCTACACCTTC.

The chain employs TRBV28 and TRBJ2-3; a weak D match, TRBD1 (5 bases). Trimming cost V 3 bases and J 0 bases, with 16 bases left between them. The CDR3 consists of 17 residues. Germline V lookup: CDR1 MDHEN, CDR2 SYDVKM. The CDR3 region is CASSFVLADTSTDTQYF. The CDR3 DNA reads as TGTGCCAGCAGTTTTGTTCTCGCGGACACTAGCACAGATACGCAGTATTTT.

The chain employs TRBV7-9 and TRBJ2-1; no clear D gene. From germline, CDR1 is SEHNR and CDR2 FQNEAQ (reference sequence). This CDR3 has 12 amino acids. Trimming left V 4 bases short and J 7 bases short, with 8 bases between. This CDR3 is CASSSVGNEQFF. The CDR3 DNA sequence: TGTGCCAGCAGCTCCGTCGGGAATGAGCAGTTCTTC.

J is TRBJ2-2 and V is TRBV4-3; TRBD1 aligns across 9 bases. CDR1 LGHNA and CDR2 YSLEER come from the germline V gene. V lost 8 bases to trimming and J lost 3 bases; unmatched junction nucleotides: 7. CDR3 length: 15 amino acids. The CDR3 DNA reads TGCGCCAGCTCCACGGACAGGGGAGACACCGGGGAGCTGTTTTTT. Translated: CASSTDRGDTGELFF.

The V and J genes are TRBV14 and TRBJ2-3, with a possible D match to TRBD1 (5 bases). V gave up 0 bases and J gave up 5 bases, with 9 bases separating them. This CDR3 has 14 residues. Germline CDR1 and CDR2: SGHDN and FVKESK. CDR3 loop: CASSQEQEQDTQYF. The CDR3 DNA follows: TGTGCCAGCAGCCAAGAACAGGAGCAAGATACGCAGTATTTT.